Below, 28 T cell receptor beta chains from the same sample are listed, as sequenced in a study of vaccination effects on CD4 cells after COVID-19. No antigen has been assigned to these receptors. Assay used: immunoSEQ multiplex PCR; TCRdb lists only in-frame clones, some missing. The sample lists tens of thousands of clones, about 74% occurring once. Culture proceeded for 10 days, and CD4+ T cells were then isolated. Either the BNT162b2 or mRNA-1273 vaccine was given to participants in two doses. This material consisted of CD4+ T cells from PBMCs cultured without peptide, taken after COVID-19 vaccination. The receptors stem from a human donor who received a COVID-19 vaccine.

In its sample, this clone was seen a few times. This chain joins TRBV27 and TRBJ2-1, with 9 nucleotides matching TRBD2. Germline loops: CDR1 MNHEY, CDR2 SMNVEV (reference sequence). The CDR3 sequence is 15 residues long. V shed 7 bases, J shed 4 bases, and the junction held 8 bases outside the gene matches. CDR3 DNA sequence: TGTGCCAGCACAAAGCGGGGGGACCCGTACAATGAGCAGTTCTTC. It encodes CASTKRGDPYNEQFF.

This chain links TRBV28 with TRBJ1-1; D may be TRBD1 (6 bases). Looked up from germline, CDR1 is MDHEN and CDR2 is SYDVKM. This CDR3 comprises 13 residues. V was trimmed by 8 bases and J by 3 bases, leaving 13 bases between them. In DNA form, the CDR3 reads TGTGCCAGCGGGGACACAAGGCACACTGAAGCTTTCTTT. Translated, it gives CASGDTRHTEAFF. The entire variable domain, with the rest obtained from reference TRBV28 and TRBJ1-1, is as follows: DVKVTQSSRYLVKRTGEKVFLECVQDMDHENMFWYRQDPGLGLRLIYFSYDVKMKEKGDIPEGYSVSREKKERFSLILESASTNQTSMYLCASGDTRHTEAFFGQGTRLTVV.

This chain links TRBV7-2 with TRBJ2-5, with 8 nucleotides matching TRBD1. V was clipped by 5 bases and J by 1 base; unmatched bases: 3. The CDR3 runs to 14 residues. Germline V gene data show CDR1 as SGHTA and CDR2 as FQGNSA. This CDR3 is CASSLDRAQETQYF. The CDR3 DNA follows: TGTGCCAGCAGCCTGGACAGGGCCCAAGAGACCCAGTACTTC.

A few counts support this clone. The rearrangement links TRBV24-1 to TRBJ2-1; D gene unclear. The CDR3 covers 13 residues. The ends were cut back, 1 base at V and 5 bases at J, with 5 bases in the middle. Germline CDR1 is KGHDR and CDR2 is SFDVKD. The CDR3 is CATSDLRDNEQFF. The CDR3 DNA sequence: TGTGCCACCAGTGATTTACGGGACAATGAGCAGTTCTTC.

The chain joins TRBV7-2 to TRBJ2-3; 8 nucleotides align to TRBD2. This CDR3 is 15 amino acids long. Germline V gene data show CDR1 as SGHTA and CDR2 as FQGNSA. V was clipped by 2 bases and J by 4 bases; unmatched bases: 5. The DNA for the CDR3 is TGTGCCAGCAGCTTACAGGCGGGGGGCCCAGATACGCAGTATTTT. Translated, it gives CASSLQAGGPDTQYF.

This chain's CDR3 is CARPGTKAFF. The CDR3 nucleotides read TGTGCCAGACCGGGGACAAAAGCTTTCTTT. The rearrangement uses TRBV19 and TRBJ1-1; D might be TRBD1 (6 bases). CDR1 and CDR2 from the germline V gene are LNHDA and SQIVND (reference sequence). Trimming took off 9 bases at V and 9 bases at J, with 11 bases between the two ends. The CDR3 sequence is 10 residues long.

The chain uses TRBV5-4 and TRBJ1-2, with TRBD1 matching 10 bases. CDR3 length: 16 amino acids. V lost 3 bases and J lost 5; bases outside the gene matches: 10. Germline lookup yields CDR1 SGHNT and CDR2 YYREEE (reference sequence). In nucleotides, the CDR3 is TGTGCCAGCAGCTCCTCCCGGGACAGGGGCGAATATGGCTACACCTTC. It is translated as CASSSSRDRGEYGYTF.

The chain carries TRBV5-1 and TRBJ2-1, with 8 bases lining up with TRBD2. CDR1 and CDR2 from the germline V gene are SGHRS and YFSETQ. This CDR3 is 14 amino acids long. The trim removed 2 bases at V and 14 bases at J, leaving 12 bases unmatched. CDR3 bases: TGCGCCAGCAGCTTCCAGGGACTAGAGCCTTCGAAGTTCTTC. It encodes CASSFQGLEPSKFF.

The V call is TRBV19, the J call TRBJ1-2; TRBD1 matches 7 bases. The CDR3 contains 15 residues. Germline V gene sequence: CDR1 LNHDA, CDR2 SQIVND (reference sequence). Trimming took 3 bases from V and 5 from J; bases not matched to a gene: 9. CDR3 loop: CASSMAEGARYGYTF. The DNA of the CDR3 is TGTGCCAGTAGTATGGCGGAGGGGGCGCGGTATGGCTACACCTTC.

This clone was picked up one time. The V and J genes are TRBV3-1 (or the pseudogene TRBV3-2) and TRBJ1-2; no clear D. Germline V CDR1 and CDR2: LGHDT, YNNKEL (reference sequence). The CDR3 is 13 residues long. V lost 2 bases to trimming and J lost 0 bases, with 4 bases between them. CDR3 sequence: CASSQLPNYGYTF. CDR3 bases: TGTGCCAGCAGCCAACTACCTAACTATGGCTACACCTTC.

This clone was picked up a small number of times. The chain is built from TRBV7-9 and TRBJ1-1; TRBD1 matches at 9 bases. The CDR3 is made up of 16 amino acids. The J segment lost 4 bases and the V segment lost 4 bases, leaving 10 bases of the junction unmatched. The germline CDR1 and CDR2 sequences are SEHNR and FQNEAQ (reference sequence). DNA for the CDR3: TGTGCCAGCAGCTATTCCGGGACAGGGTGGAGCACTGAAGCTTTCTTT. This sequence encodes CASSYSGTGWSTEAFF.

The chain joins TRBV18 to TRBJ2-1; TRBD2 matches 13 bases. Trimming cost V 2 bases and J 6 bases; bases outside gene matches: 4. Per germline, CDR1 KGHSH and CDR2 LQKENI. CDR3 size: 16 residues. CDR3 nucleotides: TGTGCCAGCTCACCAAGGACTAGCGGGAGAATCAATGAGCAGTTCTTC. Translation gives CASSPRTSGRINEQFF.

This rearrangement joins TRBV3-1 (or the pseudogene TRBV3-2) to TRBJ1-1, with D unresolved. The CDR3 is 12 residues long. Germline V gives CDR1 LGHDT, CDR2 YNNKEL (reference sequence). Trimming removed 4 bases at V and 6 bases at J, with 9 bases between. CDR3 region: CASSLETSEAFF. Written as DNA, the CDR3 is TGTGCCAGCAGCCTAGAGACATCTGAAGCTTTCTTT.

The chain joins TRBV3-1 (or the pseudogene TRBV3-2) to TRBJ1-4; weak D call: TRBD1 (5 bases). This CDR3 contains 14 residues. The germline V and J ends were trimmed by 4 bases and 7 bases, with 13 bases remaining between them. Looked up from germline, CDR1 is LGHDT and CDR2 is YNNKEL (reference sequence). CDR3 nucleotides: TGTGCCAGCAGCCTCCGCTGGGGGGGTGAAAAACTGTTTTTT. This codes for CASSLRWGGEKLFF.

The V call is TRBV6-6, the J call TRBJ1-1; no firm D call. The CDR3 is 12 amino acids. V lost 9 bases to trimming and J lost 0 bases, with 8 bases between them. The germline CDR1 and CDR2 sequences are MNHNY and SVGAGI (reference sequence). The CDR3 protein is CASCRLNTEAFF. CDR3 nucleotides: TGTGCCAGTTGCCGGTTGAACACTGAAGCTTTCTTT.

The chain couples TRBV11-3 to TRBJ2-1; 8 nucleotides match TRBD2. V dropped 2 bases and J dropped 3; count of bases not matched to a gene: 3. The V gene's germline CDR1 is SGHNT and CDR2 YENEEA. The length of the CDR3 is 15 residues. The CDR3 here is CASSLSGTSYNEQFF. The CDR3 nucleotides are TGTGCCAGCAGCTTAAGCGGGACTAGCTACAATGAGCAGTTCTTC.

CDR3 region: CASSLEGWNIQYF. The CDR3 DNA follows: TGTGCCAGCAGCTTGGAGGGTTGGAACATTCAGTACTTC. The chain links TRBV5-6 to TRBJ2-4, with unresolved D. Germline values: CDR1 SGHDT, CDR2 YYEEEE. The CDR3 loop spans 13 amino acids. V was cut by 0 bases and J by 7 bases, with 8 bases left in between.

DNA of the CDR3: TGTGCCAGCTCTCTTCGACAGACCCGGGACGAGCAGTACTTC. Its protein product is CASSLRQTRDEQYF. V usage is TRBV18 and J usage is TRBJ2-7; D is perhaps TRBD1 (5 bases). The germline CDR1 and CDR2 sequences are KGHSH and LQKENI. Trimming shortened V by 6 bases and J by 5 bases, and 17 bases separated the two germline ends. There are 14 residues in the CDR3.

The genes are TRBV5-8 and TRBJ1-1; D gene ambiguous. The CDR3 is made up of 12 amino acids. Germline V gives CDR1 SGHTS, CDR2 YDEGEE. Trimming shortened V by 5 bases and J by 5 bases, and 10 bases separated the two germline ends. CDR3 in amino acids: CASSFGETEAFF. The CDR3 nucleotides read TGTGCCAGCAGTTTTGGGGAGACTGAAGCTTTCTTT.

The CDR3 sequence is CAWRAGLAKNIQYF. In DNA, the CDR3 is TGTGCCTGGAGGGCAGGGCTAGCCAAAAACATTCAGTACTTC. The chain joins TRBV30 to TRBJ2-4, with D perhaps TRBD1 (5 bases). The ends were cut back, 3 bases at V and 0 bases at J, with 9 bases in the middle. This CDR3 is 14 amino acids long. Germline CDR1 and CDR2: GTSNPN and SVGIG (reference sequence). Supplemented by reference TRBV30 and TRBJ2-4, the full variable domain reads SQTIHQWPATLVQPVGSPLSLECTVEGTSNPNLYWYRQAAGRGLQLLFYSVGIGQISSEVPQNLSASRPQDRQFILSSKKLLLSDSGFYLCAWRAGLAKNIQYFGAGTRLSVL.

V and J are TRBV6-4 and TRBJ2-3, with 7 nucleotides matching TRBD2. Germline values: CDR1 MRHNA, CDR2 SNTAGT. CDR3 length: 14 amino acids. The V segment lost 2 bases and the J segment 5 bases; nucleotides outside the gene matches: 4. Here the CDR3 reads CASSDPGRGDTQYF. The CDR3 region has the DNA TGTGCCAGCAGTGACCCAGGGAGGGGAGATACGCAGTATTTT.

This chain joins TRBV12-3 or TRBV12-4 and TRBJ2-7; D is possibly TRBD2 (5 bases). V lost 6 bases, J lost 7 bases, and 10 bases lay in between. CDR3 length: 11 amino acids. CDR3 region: CASSIGLEQYF. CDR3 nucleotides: TGTGCCAGCAGCATCGGACTGGAGCAGTACTTC.

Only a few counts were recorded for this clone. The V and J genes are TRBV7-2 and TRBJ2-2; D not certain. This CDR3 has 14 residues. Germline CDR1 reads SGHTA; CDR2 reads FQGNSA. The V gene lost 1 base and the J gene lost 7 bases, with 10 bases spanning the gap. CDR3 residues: CASSLGSVRGELFF. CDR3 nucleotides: TGTGCCAGCAGCTTAGGTTCCGTTCGCGGGGAGCTGTTTTTT.

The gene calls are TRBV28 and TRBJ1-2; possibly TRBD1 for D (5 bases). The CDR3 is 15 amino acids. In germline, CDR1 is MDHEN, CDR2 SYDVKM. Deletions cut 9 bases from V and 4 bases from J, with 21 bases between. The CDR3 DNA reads TGTGCCAGTACATCCCAGGGTCATGCGTCCTATGGCTACACCTTC. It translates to CASTSQGHASYGYTF.

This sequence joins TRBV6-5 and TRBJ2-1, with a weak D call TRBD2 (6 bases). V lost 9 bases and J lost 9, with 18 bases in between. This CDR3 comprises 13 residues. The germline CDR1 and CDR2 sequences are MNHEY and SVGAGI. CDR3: CASTRGMGFEQFF. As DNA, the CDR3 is TGTGCCAGTACCCGGGGGATGGGGTTTGAGCAGTTCTTC.

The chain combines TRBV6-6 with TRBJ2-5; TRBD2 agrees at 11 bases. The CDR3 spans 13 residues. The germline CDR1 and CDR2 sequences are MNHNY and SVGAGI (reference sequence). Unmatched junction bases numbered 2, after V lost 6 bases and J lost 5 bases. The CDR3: CASSRTSGETQYF. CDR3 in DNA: TGTGCCAGCAGCCGGACTAGCGGGGAGACCCAGTACTTC.

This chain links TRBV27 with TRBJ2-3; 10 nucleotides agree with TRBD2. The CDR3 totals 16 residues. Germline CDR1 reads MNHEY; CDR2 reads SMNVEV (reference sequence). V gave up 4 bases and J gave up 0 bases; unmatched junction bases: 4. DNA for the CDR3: TGTGCCAGCAGTTCCCTAGCGGGGGCTAGCACAGATACGCAGTATTTT. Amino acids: CASSSLAGASTDTQYF.

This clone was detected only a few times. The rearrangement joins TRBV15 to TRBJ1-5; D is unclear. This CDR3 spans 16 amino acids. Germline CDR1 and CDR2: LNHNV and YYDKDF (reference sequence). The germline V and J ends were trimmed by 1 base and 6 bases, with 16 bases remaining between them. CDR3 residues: CATSRGDGVWGQPQHF. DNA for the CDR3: TGTGCCACCAGCAGAGGGGATGGGGTATGGGGTCAGCCCCAGCATTTT.